This TCR beta chain was captured by sequencing in a study of molecular identifiers for immune sequencing clone quantification. Regarding the study as a whole: Clones above 20 RNA copies held over 99% of effector molecules, under 1% in naive cells. Underestimated sizes of highly expanded clones could result from identical TCR molecules that share a barcode.

MiXCR, applied by TCRdb to the PCR reads, yields one record per CDR3 protein. The sample lists some 320,000 distinct CDR3 sequences; about a fifth were seen once. Naive CD8 library inputs spanned roughly 20,000 to 1,100,000 sorted cells and 10%, 30% or 50% RNA. The authors gated naive CD8 T cells as CD8+CD4-CCR7+CD45RA+ for sorting. This clonotype was seen a handful of times. What it binds is not known. The CDR3 consists of 15 residues. Trimming took 3 bases from V and 5 from J, leaving 17 bases between them. The germline gives CDR1 LNHDA, CDR2 SQIVND (reference sequence). The chain employs TRBV19 and TRBJ2-7; D is undetermined. Material for sequencing was naive CD8+ T cells from blood, with Jurkat cell RNA spiked in. The subset: FACS-sorted CD8+CD4-CCR7+CD45RA+ naive T cells. This sequence originates from a human donor in good health. Some libraries in this study had Jurkat cell RNA spiked in. The CDR3 loop is CASSILHASIDEQYF. DNA for the CDR3: TGTGCCAGTAGTATTTTACACGCCTCAATAGACGAGCAGTACTTC.